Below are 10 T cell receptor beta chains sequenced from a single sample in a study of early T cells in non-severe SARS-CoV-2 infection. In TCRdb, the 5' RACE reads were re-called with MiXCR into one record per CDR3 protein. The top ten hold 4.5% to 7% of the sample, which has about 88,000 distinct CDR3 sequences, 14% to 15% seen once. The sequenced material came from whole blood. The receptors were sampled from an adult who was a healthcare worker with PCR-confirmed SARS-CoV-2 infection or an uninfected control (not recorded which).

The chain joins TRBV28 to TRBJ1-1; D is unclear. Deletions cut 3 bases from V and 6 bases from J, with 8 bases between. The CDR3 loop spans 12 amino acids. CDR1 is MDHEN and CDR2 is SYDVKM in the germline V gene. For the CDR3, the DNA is TGTGCCAGCAGTTTCTCCGTCTCTGAAGCTTTCTTT. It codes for CASSFSVSEAFF.

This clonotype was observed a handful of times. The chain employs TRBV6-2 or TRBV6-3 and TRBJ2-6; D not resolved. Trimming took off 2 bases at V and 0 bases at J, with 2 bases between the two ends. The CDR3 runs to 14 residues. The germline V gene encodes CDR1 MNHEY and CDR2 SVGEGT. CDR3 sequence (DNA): TGTGCCAGCAGTTACCTCTCTGGGGCCAACGTCCTGACTTTC. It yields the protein CASSYLSGANVLTF.

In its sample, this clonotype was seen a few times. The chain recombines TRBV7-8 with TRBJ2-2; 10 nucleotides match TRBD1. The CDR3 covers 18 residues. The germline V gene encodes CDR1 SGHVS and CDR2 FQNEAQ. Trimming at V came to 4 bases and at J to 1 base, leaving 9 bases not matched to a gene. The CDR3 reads CASSSSSTGGLNTGELFF. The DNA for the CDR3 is TGTGCCAGCAGCTCATCCTCGACAGGGGGCCTGAACACCGGGGAGCTGTTTTTT.

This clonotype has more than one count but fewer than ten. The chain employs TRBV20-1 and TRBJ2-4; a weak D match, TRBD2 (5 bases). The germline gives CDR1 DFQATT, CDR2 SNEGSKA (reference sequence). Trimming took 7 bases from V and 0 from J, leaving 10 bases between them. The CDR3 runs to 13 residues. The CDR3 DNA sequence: TGCAGTGGCCGAGGACTAGCCAAAAACATTCAGTACTTC. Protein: CSGRGLAKNIQYF.

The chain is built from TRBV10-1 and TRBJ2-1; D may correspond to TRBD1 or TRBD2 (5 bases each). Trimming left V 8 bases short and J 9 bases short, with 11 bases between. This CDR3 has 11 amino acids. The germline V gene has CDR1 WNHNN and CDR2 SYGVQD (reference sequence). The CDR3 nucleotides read TGCGCCAGCGGATGGGGGAGTGAGCAGTTCTTC. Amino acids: CASGWGSEQFF.

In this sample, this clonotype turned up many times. The CDR3 is CATSRDRGRVAEAFF. The DNA for the CDR3 is TGTGCCACCAGCAGAGATCGGGGAAGGGTAGCTGAAGCTTTCTTT. V and J are TRBV15 and TRBJ1-1; unclear D gene. Germline V gives CDR1 LNHNV, CDR2 YYDKDF (reference sequence). Between the trimmed V and J ends, which lost 0 bases and 6 bases, there was a span of 14 bases. The CDR3 is made up of 15 amino acids. The variable domain in full, completed from reference TRBV15 and TRBJ1-1, reads DAMVIQNPRYQVTQFGKPVTLSCSQTLNHNVMYWYQQKSSQAPKLLFHYYDKDFNNEADTPDNFQSRRPNTSFCFLDIRSPGLGDTAMYLCATSRDRGRVAEAFFGQGTRLTVV.

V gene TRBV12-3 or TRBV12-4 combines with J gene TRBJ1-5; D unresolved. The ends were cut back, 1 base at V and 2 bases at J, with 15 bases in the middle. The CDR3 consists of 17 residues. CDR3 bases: TGTGCCAGCAGTTTAGTGGGATTATTACAAGGCAATCAGCCCCAGCATTTT. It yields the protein CASSLVGLLQGNQPQHF.

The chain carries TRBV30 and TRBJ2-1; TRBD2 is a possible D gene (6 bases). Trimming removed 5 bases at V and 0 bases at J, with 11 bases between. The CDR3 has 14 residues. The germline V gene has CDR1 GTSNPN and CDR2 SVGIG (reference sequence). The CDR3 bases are TGTGCCTGGTGGGGACTGACCTCCTACAATGAGCAGTTCTTC. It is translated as CAWWGLTSYNEQFF.

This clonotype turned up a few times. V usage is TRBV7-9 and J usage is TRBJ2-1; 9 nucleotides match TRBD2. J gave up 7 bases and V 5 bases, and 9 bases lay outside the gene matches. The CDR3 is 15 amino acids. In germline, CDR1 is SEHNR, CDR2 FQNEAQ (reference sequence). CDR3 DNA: TGTGCCAGCAGCCCCTCTAGCGGGACTGTGAATGAGCAGTTCTTC. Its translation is CASSPSSGTVNEQFF.

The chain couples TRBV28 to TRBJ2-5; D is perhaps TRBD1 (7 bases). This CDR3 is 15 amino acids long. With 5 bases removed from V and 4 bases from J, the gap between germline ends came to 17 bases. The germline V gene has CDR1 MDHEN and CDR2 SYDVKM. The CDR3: CASSTRTGGLETQYF. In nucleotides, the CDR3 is TGTGCCAGCAGTACCCGGACAGGAGGGTTAGAGACCCAGTACTTC.